A single sample gave rise to the 8 T cell receptor beta chains below, sequenced in a study of T cell responses to AZD1222 COVID-19 vaccine. Sequencing was performed with immunoSEQ multiplex PCR; in TCRdb, only in-frame clones are kept and a portion is missing. Among around 120,000 clones listed, around 89% were seen once. Specimen: peripheral blood, collected on day 0 of AZD1222 vaccination. Every receptor here comes from an adult in good health.

This chain joins TRBV11-3 and TRBJ1-1, with D uncertain. Germline CDR1 reads SGHNT; CDR2 reads YENEEA. This CDR3 region has 13 residues. The V end was cut by 5 bases, the J end by 0 bases, with 7 bases between. The CDR3 DNA reads as TGTGCCAGCAGCGCACAGATGAACACTGAAGCTTTCTTT. Protein product: CASSAQMNTEAFF.

J is TRBJ2-7 and V is TRBV7-2; D is undetermined. The V gene lost 4 bases and the J gene lost 1 base, with 5 bases spanning the gap. This CDR3 is built from 12 residues. Germline lookup yields CDR1 SGHTA and CDR2 FQGNSA. DNA of the CDR3: TGTGCCAGCAGCTGGGTTTCCTACGAGCAGTACTTC. This sequence encodes CASSWVSYEQYF.

For the CDR3, the DNA is TGTGCCAGCAGCTCCGGACAGGACTATGGCTACACCTTC. Protein: CASSSGQDYGYTF. The chain has TRBV7-8 and TRBJ1-2; 7 bases fit TRBD1. J gave up 3 bases and V 4 bases, and 2 bases lay outside the gene matches. The germline V gene has CDR1 SGHVS and CDR2 FQNEAQ. The length of the CDR3 is 13 residues.

This chain joins TRBV11-2 and TRBJ1-4, with 7 nucleotides matching TRBD1. The V segment lost 2 bases and the J segment 4 bases; nucleotides outside the gene matches: 13. Per germline, CDR1 SGHAT and CDR2 FQNNGV. There are 18 residues in the CDR3. The CDR3 reads CASSLLRGDSLYNEKLFF. The CDR3, as DNA: TGTGCCAGCAGCTTACTCCGAGGGGACAGCCTCTATAATGAAAAACTGTTTTTT. Looking up the rest from reference TRBV11-2 and TRBJ1-4 gives the full variable domain: EAGVAQSPRYKIIEKRQSVAFWCNPISGHATLYWYQQILGQGPKLLIQFQNNGVVDDSQLPKDRFSAERLKGVDSTLKIQPAKLEDSAVYLCASSLLRGDSLYNEKLFFGSGTQLSVL.

The chain is built from TRBV27 and TRBJ1-1, with a weak D call TRBD1 (6 bases). Germline assignment: CDR1 MNHEY and CDR2 SMNVEV (reference sequence). The CDR3 runs 13 residues. V lost 4 bases and J lost 5, with 11 bases in between. This chain's CDR3 is CASSWGPFTEAFF. The CDR3 DNA reads as TGTGCCAGCAGTTGGGGGCCCTTTACTGAAGCTTTCTTT.

The chain is built from TRBV28 and TRBJ1-2, with D possibly being TRBD1 (5 bases). The V and J ends lost 5 bases and 8 bases respectively, with 21 bases between them. The CDR3 loop spans 15 amino acids. The germline V gene encodes CDR1 MDHEN and CDR2 SYDVKM. The CDR3 sequence is CASSHFRAQGFGYTF. The DNA of the CDR3 is TGTGCCAGCAGTCACTTTAGGGCCCAGGGTTTCGGCTACACCTTC.

This clone was seen once. The chain uses TRBV11-2 and TRBJ2-2; possibly TRBD1 for D (5 bases). Germline V gives CDR1 SGHAT, CDR2 FQNNGV. CDR3 length: 15 amino acids. The V end lost 5 bases, the J end lost 1 base, and 11 bases lay between the germline ends. DNA of the CDR3: TGTGCCAGCAGCCCGTGGACACGGAACACCGGGGAGCTGTTTTTT. It is translated as CASSPWTRNTGELFF.

This clone came up once. CDR3 loop: CASSVATSGGYNEQFF. CDR3 bases: TGTGCCAGCAGCGTAGCGACTAGCGGGGGCTACAATGAGCAGTTCTTC. The V and J genes are TRBV9 and TRBJ2-1, with 12 bases fitting TRBD2. The V and J ends lost 0 bases and 3 bases, in that order; junction bases with no gene match: 1. Germline CDR1 SGDLS, CDR2 YYNGEE. This CDR3 contains 16 residues. Using reference TRBV9 and TRBJ2-1 for the parts outside the CDR3, the full variable domain is DSGVTQTPKHLITATGQRVTLRCSPRSGDLSVYWYQQSLDQGLQFLIQYYNGEERAKGNILERFSAQQFPDLHSELNLSSLELGDSALYFCASSVATSGGYNEQFFGPGTRLTVL.